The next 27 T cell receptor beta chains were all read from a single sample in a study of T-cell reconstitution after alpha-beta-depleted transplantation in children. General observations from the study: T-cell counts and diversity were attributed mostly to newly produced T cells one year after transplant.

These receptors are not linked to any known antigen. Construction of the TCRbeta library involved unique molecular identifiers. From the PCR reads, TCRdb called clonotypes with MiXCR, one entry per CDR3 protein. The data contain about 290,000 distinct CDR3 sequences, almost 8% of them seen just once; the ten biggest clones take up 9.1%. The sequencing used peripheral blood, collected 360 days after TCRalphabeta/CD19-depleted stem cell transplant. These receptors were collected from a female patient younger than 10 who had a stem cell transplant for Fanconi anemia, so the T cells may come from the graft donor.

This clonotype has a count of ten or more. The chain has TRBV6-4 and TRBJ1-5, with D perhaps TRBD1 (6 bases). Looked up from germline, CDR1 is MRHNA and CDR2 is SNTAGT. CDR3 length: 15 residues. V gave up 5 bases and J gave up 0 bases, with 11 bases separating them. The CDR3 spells CASSPGQDSNQPQHF. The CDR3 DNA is TGTGCCAGCAGTCCGGGACAAGATAGCAATCAGCCCCAGCATTTT.

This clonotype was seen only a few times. The CDR3 loop reads CASSSTGLDTQYF. In DNA form, the CDR3 reads TGTGCCAGCAGCTCGACAGGCTTAGATACGCAGTATTTT. The chain uses TRBV5-4 and TRBJ2-3; D perhaps matches TRBD1 (6 bases). V lost 3 bases, J lost 5 bases, and 10 bases lay in between. Germline-derived CDR1 and CDR2 are SGHNT and YYREEE (reference sequence). This CDR3 comprises 13 residues. The variable domain in full, completed from reference TRBV5-4 and TRBJ2-3, reads ETGVTQSPTHLIKTRGQQVTLRCSSQSGHNTVSWYQQALGQGPQFIFQYYREEENGRGNFPPRFSGLQFPNYSSELNVNALELDDSALYLCASSSTGLDTQYFGPGTRLTVL.

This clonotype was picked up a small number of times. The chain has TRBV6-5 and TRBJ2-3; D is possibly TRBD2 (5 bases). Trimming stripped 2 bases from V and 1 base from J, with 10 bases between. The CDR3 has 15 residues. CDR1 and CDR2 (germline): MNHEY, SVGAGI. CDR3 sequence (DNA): TGTGCCAGCAGTTACGGGGTGGGAGGCACAGATACGCAGTATTTT. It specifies CASSYGVGGTDTQYF.

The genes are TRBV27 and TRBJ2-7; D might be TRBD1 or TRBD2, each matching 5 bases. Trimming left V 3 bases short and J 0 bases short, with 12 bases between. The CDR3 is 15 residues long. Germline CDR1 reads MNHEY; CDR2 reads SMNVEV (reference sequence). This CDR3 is CASSLYRDRSYEQYF. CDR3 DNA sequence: TGTGCCAGCAGTTTGTACCGGGACCGCTCCTACGAGCAGTACTTC.

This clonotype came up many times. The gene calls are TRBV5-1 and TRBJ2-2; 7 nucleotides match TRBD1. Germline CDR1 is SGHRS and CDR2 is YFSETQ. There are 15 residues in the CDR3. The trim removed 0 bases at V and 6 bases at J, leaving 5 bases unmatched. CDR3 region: CASSLGSQGAGELFF. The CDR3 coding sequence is TGCGCCAGCAGCTTGGGCTCCCAGGGGGCCGGGGAGCTGTTTTTT.

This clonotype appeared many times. Here the CDR3 DNA reads TGTGCCAGCGGGCTCGGCGGCAACCAAGAGACCCAGTACTTC. Protein sequence: CASGLGGNQETQYF. The chain has TRBV9 and TRBJ2-5, with D unclear. The CDR3 is 14 amino acids. CDR1 and CDR2 (germline): SGDLS, YYNGEE. Deletions cut 7 bases from V and 0 bases from J, with 13 bases between.

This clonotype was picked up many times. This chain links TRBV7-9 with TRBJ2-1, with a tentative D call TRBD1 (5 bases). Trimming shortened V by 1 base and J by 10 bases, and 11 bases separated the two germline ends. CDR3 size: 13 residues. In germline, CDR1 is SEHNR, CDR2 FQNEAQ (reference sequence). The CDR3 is CASSLGLYREQFF. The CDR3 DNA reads TGTGCCAGCAGCTTAGGGTTATACAGGGAGCAGTTCTTC.

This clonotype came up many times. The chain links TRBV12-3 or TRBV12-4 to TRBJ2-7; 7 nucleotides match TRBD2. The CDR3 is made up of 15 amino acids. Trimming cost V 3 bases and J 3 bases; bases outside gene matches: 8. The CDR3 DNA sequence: TGTGCCAGCAGTTTTGGGGGGGAGTATTACTACGAGCAGTACTTC. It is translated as CASSFGGEYYYEQYF.

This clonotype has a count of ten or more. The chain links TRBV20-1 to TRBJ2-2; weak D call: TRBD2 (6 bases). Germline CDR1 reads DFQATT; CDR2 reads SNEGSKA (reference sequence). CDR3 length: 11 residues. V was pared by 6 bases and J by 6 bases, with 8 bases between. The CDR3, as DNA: TGCAGTGCGCGACTAGCCGGGGAGCTGTTTTTT. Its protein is CSARLAGELFF.

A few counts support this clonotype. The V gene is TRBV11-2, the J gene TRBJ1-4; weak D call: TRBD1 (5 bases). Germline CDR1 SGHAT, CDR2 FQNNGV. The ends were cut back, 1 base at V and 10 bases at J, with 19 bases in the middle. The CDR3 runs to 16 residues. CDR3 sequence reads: CASSLALQGRLGKLFF. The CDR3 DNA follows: TGTGCCAGCAGCTTAGCCTTGCAGGGCAGGCTAGGAAAACTGTTTTTT.

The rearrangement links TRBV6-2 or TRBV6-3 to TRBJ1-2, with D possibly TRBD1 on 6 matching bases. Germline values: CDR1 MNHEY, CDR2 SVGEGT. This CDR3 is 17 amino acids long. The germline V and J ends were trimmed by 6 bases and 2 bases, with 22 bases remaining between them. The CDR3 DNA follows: TGTGCCAGCAGCCTCATCCTACAGGGAAGTACCAACTATGGCTACACCTTC. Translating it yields CASSLILQGSTNYGYTF.

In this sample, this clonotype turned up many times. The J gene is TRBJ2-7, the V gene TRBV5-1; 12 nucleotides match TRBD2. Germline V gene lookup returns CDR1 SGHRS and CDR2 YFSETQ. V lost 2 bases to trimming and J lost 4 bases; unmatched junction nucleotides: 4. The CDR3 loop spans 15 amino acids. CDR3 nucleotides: TGCGCCAGCAGCTTCCTAGCGGGAGGGAGGTACGAGCAGTACTTC. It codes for CASSFLAGGRYEQYF.

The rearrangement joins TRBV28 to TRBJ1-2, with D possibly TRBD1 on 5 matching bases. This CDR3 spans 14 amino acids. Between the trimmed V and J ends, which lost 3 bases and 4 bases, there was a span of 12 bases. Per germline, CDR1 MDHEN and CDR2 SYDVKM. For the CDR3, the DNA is TGTGCCAGCAGTTTGCGGGGGTTTCCCTATGGCTACACCTTC. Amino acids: CASSLRGFPYGYTF.

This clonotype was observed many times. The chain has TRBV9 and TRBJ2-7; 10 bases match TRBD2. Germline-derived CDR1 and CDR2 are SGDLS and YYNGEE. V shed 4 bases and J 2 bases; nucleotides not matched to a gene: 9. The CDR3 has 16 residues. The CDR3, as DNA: TGTGCCAGCAGCCCAGGGGCTAGCGGGAGTACCTACGAGCAGTACTTC. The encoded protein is CASSPGASGSTYEQYF.

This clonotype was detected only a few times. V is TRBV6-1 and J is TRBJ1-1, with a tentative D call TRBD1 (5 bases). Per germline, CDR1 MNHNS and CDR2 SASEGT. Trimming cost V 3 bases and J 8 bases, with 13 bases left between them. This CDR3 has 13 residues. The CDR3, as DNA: TGTGCCAGCAGTGAGTCATTGGCAGGGGAAGCTTTCTTT. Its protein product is CASSESLAGEAFF.

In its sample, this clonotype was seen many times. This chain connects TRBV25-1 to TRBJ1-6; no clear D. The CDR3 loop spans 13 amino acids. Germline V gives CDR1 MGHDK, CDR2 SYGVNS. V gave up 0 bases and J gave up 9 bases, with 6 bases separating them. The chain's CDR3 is CASSEYGVSPLHF. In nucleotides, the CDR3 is TGTGCCAGCAGTGAATATGGGGTTTCACCCCTCCACTTT.

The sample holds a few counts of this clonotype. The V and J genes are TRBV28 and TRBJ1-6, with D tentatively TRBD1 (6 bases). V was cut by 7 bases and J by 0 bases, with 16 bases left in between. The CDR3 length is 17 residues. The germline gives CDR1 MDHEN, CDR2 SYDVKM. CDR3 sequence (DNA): TGTGCCAGCATGAGGGGGGTCCCAAACTCCTATAATTCACCCCTCCACTTT. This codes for CASMRGVPNSYNSPLHF.

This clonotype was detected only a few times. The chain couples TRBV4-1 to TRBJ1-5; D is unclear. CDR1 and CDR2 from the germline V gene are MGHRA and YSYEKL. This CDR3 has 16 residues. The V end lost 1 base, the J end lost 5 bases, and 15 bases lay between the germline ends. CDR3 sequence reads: CASSQVQSDGYQPQHF. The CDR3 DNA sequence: TGCGCCAGCAGCCAAGTACAATCTGACGGGTATCAGCCCCAGCATTTT.

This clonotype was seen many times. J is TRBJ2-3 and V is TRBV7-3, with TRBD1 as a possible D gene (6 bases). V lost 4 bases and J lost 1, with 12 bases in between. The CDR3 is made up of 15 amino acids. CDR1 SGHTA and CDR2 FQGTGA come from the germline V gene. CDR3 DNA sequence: TGTGCCAGCAGCTCGGACAGTTTTGGCACAGATACGCAGTATTTT. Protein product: CASSSDSFGTDTQYF.

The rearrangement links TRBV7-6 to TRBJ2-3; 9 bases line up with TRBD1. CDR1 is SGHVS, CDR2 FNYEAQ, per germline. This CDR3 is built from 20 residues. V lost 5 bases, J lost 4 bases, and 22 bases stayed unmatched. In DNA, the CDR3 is TGTGCCAGCAGCCTACCTCGGCAAGGTTTACACAGGGGGCCCGCAGATACGCAGTATTTT. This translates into CASSLPRQGLHRGPADTQYF.

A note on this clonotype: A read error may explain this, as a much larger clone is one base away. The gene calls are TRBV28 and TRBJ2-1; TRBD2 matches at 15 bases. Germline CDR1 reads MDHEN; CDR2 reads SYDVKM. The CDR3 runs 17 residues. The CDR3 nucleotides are TGTGCCAGCAGTTTATGGGGACTAGCGGGAGGTGCGGGTGAGCAGTTATTC. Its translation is CASSLWGLAGGAGEQLF.

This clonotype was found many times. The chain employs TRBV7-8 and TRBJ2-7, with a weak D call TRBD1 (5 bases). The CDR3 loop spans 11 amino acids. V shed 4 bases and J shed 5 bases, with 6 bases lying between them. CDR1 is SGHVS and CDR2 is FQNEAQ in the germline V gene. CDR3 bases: TGTGCCAGCAGCTCAGGGAACGAGCAGTACTTC. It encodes CASSSGNEQYF.

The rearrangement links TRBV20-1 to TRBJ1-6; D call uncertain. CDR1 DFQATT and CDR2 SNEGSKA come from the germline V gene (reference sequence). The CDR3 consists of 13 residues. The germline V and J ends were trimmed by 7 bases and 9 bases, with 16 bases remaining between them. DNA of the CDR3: TGCAGTGGTTGCACACTCAGAGGTTCACCCCTCCACTTT. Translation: CSGCTLRGSPLHF.

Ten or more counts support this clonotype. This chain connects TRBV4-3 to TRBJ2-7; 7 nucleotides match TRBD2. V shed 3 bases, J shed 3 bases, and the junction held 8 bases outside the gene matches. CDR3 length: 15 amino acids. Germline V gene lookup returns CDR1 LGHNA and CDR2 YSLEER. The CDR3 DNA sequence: TGCGCCAGCAGCCATACCCGGGGAGGGAGCTACGAGCAGTACTTC. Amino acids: CASSHTRGGSYEQYF.

Here the CDR3 DNA reads TGTGCCAGCAGCTTACCATCCCGGGATGAGCAGTTCTTC. It translates to CASSLPSRDEQFF. The rearrangement joins TRBV11-3 to TRBJ2-1, with D unresolved. Trimming removed 2 bases from V and 8 bases from J, with 10 bases in between. Per the germline V gene, CDR1 is SGHNT and CDR2 is YENEEA. The CDR3 covers 13 residues.

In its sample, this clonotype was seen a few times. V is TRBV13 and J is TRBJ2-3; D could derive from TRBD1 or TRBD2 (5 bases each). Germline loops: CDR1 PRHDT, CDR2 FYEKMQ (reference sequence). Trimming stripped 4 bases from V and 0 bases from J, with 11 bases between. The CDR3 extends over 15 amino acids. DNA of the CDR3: TGTGCCAGCAGCTCTTTCGGGGCAAGCACAGATACGCAGTATTTT. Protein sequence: CASSSFGASTDTQYF.

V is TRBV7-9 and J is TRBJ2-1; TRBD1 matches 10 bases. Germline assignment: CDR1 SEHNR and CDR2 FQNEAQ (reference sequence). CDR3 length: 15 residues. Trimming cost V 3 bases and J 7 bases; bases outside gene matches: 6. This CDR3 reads CASSLDRGVMNEQFF. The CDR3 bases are TGTGCCAGCAGCTTGGACAGGGGGGTGATGAATGAGCAGTTCTTC. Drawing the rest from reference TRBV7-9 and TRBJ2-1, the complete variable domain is DTGVSQNPRHKITKRGQNVTFRCDPISEHNRLYWYRQTLGQGPEFLTYFQNEAQLEKSRLLSDRFSAERPKGSFSTLEIQRTEQGDSAMYLCASSLDRGVMNEQFFGPGTRLTVL.